A selection of T cell receptor beta chains follows, all from one sample in a study of T cells in Graves' hyperthyroidism and ophthalmopathy. TCRdb re-derived calls from the multiplex PCR reads in MiXCR, one entry per CDR3 protein. The sample has about 420,000 distinct CDR3 sequences; approximately 14% are singletons. The specimen sequenced was blood. These TCRs come from a woman between 18 and 30 years old with Graves' hyperthyroidism. Both conserved end residues are part of each CDR3. The D gene is left open where the match is weak. The listing skips clone size in some rows; elsewhere it reads once, few, many or a size class.

j_gene: TRBJ2-3
v_gene: TRBV27
len: 19
abundance: few
d_gene: TRBD2
CDR3aa: CASSFGLAGGPTLGYTQYF
CDR3nt: TGTGCCAGCAGTTTTGGGCTAGCGGGAGGACCCACCCTCGGATATACGCAGTATTTT

j_gene: TRBJ2-2
v_gene: TRBV5-8
len: 15
abundance: -
d_gene: -
CDR3aa: CASSVDEGKDGELFF
CDR3nt: TGTGCCAGCAGCGTCGATGAGGGGAAGGACGGGGAGCTGTTTTTT

j_gene: TRBJ2-1
v_gene: TRBV20-1
len: 16
abundance: many
d_gene: TRBD2
CDR3aa: CSATGGGRRDYNEQFF
CDR3nt: TGCAGTGCCACTGGAGGCGGGAGGCGCGACTACAATGAGCAGTTCTTC

j_gene: TRBJ2-3
v_gene: TRBV6-2/TRBV6-3
len: 16
abundance: many
d_gene: TRBD2
CDR3aa: CASSFTSGSSTDTQYF
CDR3nt: TGTGCCAGCAGCTTCACTAGCGGGAGCTCCACAGATACGCAGTATTTT

j_gene: TRBJ2-7
v_gene: TRBV20-1
len: 15
abundance: many
d_gene: -
CDR3aa: CSASPHKRSSYEQYF
CDR3nt: TGCAGTGCTAGTCCCCATAAGCGGAGCTCCTACGAGCAGTACTTC

j_gene: TRBJ1-1
v_gene: TRBV6-1
len: 13
abundance: many
d_gene: TRBD1
CDR3aa: CASSGGQDTEAFF
CDR3nt: TGTGCCAGCAGTGGCGGACAGGACACTGAAGCTTTCTTT

j_gene: TRBJ2-7
v_gene: TRBV10-3
len: 14
abundance: -
d_gene: TRBD1
CDR3aa: CAIRPRQGDYEQYF
CDR3nt: TGTGCCATCAGACCTAGACAGGGGGACTACGAGCAGTACTTC

j_gene: TRBJ1-4
v_gene: TRBV19
len: 12
abundance: few
d_gene: -
CDR3aa: CTSNIRTEKLFF
CDR3nt: TGTACCAGTAACATTCGGACGGAAAAACTGTTTTTT

j_gene: TRBJ2-5
v_gene: TRBV12-3/TRBV12-4
len: 14
abundance: many
d_gene: -
CDR3aa: CASSFLGREETQYF
CDR3nt: TGTGCCAGCAGTTTCCTGGGCAGGGAAGAGACCCAGTACTTC

j_gene: TRBJ2-3
v_gene: TRBV29-1
len: 13
abundance: many
d_gene: -
CDR3aa: CSAGTILADTQYF
CDR3nt: TGCAGCGCCGGGACGATACTGGCAGATACGCAGTATTTT

j_gene: TRBJ2-1
v_gene: TRBV5-4
len: 13
abundance: -
d_gene: -
CDR3aa: CASSLIVKGRQFF
CDR3nt: TGTGCCAGCAGCTTGATAGTGAAAGGGCGTCAGTTCTTC

j_gene: TRBJ1-5
v_gene: TRBV18
len: 16
abundance: -
d_gene: TRBD1
CDR3aa: CASSPTGTGRDQPQHF
CDR3nt: TGTGCCAGCTCACCCACCGGGACAGGGCGGGATCAGCCCCAGCATTTT

j_gene: TRBJ2-5
v_gene: TRBV2
len: 15
abundance: many
d_gene: TRBD2
CDR3aa: CASSHSGSGQETQYF
CDR3nt: TGTGCCAGCAGCCATAGCGGGAGTGGCCAAGAGACCCAGTACTTC

j_gene: TRBJ2-2
v_gene: TRBV7-2
len: 15
abundance: -
d_gene: -
CDR3aa: CASSPSGPGSGELFF
CDR3nt: TGTGCCAGCAGCCCATCAGGGCCTGGAAGTGGGGAGCTGTTTTTT

j_gene: TRBJ1-2
v_gene: TRBV11-2
len: 17
abundance: few
d_gene: -
CDR3aa: CASSLIHGQLSNYGYTF
CDR3nt: TGTGCCAGCAGCTTAATCCATGGCCAGCTCTCTAACTATGGCTACACCTTC

j_gene: TRBJ2-1
v_gene: TRBV20-1
len: 13
abundance: many
d_gene: -
CDR3aa: CSALDRRDNEQFF
CDR3nt: TGCAGTGCGTTGGACCGGAGAGACAATGAGCAGTTCTTC

j_gene: TRBJ2-3
v_gene: TRBV4-1
len: 21
abundance: few
d_gene: TRBD2
CDR3aa: CASSQERPLGSLAGVEDTQYF
CDR3nt: TGCGCCAGCAGCCAAGAAAGGCCCCTAGGATCGCTAGCGGGAGTCGAAGATACGCAGTATTTT

j_gene: TRBJ2-1
v_gene: TRBV7-8
len: 16
abundance: many
d_gene: -
CDR3aa: CASSLLPGPLGAEQFF
CDR3nt: TGTGCCAGCAGCCTGTTACCGGGCCCCCTGGGGGCTGAGCAGTTCTTC

j_gene: TRBJ2-1
v_gene: TRBV4-1
len: 15
abundance: many
d_gene: -
CDR3aa: CASSRQGQDKDEQFF
CDR3nt: TGCGCCAGCAGCCGGCAGGGCCAGGACAAGGATGAGCAGTTCTTC

j_gene: TRBJ1-5
v_gene: TRBV20-1
len: 15
abundance: few
d_gene: -
CDR3aa: CSAEEGGVFNQPQHF
CDR3nt: TGCAGTGCTGAGGAGGGGGGCGTCTTCAATCAGCCCCAGCATTTT

j_gene: TRBJ1-1
v_gene: TRBV20-1
len: 13
abundance: -
d_gene: -
CDR3aa: CSARAGVDTEAFF
CDR3nt: TGCAGTGCTAGGGCCGGTGTGGACACTGAAGCTTTCTTT

j_gene: TRBJ2-7
v_gene: TRBV11-2
len: 11
abundance: many
d_gene: -
CDR3aa: CATGSGYEQYF
CDR3nt: TGTGCCACCGGATCTGGCTACGAGCAGTACTTC

j_gene: TRBJ1-1
v_gene: TRBV25-1
len: 15
abundance: few
d_gene: -
CDR3aa: CASSEWQGLNTEAFF
CDR3nt: TGTGCCAGCAGTGAATGGCAGGGCCTGAACACTGAAGCTTTCTTT

j_gene: TRBJ1-5
v_gene: TRBV12-3/TRBV12-4
len: 13
abundance: many
d_gene: -
CDR3aa: CASSLGHRQPQHF
CDR3nt: TGTGCCAGCAGTTTAGGGCACCGGCAGCCCCAGCATTTT

j_gene: TRBJ1-6
v_gene: TRBV11-3
len: 14
abundance: -
d_gene: -
CDR3aa: CASSFGGRNSPLHF
CDR3nt: TGTGCCAGCAGCTTTGGGGGAAGGAATTCACCCCTCCACTTT

j_gene: TRBJ2-3
v_gene: TRBV5-1
len: 19
abundance: few
d_gene: TRBD2
CDR3aa: CASSLGLVSGDGSTDTQYF
CDR3nt: TGCGCCAGCAGCCTGGGACTAGTCAGCGGAGACGGATCCACAGATACGCAGTATTTT

j_gene: TRBJ2-5
v_gene: TRBV7-2
len: 15
abundance: few
d_gene: -
CDR3aa: CASSLLGMRQEAQYF
CDR3nt: TGTGCCAGCAGCCTCCTCGGGATGCGCCAAGAGGCCCAGTACTTC

j_gene: TRBJ2-2
v_gene: TRBV6-2/TRBV6-3
len: 16
abundance: -
d_gene: -
CDR3aa: CASSYPTGPNTGELFF
CDR3nt: TGTGCCAGCAGTTACCCGACGGGACCTAACACCGGGGAGCTGTTTTTT

j_gene: TRBJ2-1
v_gene: TRBV15
len: 13
abundance: few
d_gene: -
CDR3aa: CATSRDPRGWEFF
CDR3nt: TGTGCCACCAGCAGAGACCCCAGGGGATGGGAGTTCTTC

j_gene: TRBJ2-2
v_gene: TRBV10-3
len: 14
abundance: few
d_gene: -
CDR3aa: CATKSGPNTGELFF
CDR3nt: TGTGCCACCAAATCCGGCCCTAACACCGGGGAGCTGTTTTTT

j_gene: TRBJ1-1
v_gene: TRBV6-1
len: 14
abundance: -
d_gene: -
CDR3aa: CASRGGLKNTEAFF
CDR3nt: TGTGCCAGCAGAGGAGGATTGAAGAACACTGAAGCTTTCTTT

j_gene: TRBJ1-1
v_gene: TRBV7-8
len: 14
abundance: -
d_gene: -
CDR3aa: CASSLGAEYTEAFF
CDR3nt: TGTGCCAGCAGCTTGGGAGCCGAGTACACTGAAGCTTTCTTT

j_gene: TRBJ2-7
v_gene: TRBV27
len: 16
abundance: -
d_gene: -
CDR3aa: CASSPEGGLVAREQYF
CDR3nt: TGTGCCAGCAGCCCTGAGGGCGGGCTGGTAGCTCGGGAGCAGTACTTC

j_gene: TRBJ2-6
v_gene: TRBV7-6
len: 14
abundance: few
d_gene: -
CDR3aa: CASSGATGANVLTF
CDR3nt: TGTGCCAGCAGCGGGGCCACTGGGGCCAACGTCCTGACTTTC

j_gene: TRBJ2-7
v_gene: TRBV19
len: 14
abundance: few
d_gene: -
CDR3aa: CASSMAGGSYEQYF
CDR3nt: TGTGCCAGTAGTATGGCTGGGGGCTCCTACGAGCAGTACTTC

j_gene: TRBJ2-7
v_gene: TRBV5-5
len: 16
abundance: few
d_gene: TRBD1
CDR3aa: CASQLNTGTEVYEQYF
CDR3nt: TGTGCCAGCCAACTTAATACCGGGACAGAAGTCTACGAGCAGTACTTC

j_gene: TRBJ1-2
v_gene: TRBV7-8
len: 16
abundance: many
d_gene: -
CDR3aa: CASSESRGISNYGYTF
CDR3nt: TGTGCCAGCAGCGAAAGCAGGGGCATCTCTAACTATGGCTACACCTTC

j_gene: TRBJ1-4
v_gene: TRBV30
len: 14
abundance: many
d_gene: -
CDR3aa: CAWSMGTGAEKLFF
CDR3nt: TGTGCCTGGAGCATGGGGACGGGGGCGGAAAAACTGTTTTTT

j_gene: TRBJ2-3
v_gene: TRBV7-6
len: 15
abundance: -
d_gene: -
CDR3aa: CASSLGAAVPDTQYF
CDR3nt: TGTGCCAGCAGCTTAGGGGCCGCCGTCCCAGATACGCAGTATTTT

j_gene: TRBJ2-7
v_gene: TRBV14
len: 15
abundance: once
d_gene: -
CDR3aa: CASSQDHGFTYEQYF
CDR3nt: TGTGCCAGCAGCCAAGACCACGGGTTCACCTACGAGCAGTACTTC

j_gene: TRBJ2-2
v_gene: TRBV12-3/TRBV12-4
len: 12
abundance: few
d_gene: -
CDR3aa: CASSAETGELFF
CDR3nt: TGTGCCAGCAGCGCAGAAACCGGGGAGCTGTTTTTT

j_gene: TRBJ2-1
v_gene: TRBV6-2/TRBV6-3
len: 14
abundance: many
d_gene: -
CDR3aa: CASSPRTDYNEQFF
CDR3nt: TGTGCCAGCAGTCCAAGGACTGACTACAATGAGCAGTTCTTC

j_gene: TRBJ1-2
v_gene: TRBV2
len: 15
abundance: many
d_gene: -
CDR3aa: CASSERGSANYGYTF
CDR3nt: TGTGCCAGCAGTGAAAGGGGGTCGGCTAACTATGGCTACACCTTC